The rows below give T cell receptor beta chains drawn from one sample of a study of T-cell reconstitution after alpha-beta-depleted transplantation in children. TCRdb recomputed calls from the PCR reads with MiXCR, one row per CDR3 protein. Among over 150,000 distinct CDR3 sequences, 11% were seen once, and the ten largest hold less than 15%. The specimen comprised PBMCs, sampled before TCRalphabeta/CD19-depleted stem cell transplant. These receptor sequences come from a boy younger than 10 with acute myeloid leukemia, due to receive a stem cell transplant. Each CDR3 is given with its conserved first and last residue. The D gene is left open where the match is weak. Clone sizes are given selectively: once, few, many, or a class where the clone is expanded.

CDR3aa: CASSAGLILQETQYF; CDR3nt: TGTGCCAGCAGCGCGGGACTAATTCTCCAAGAGACCCAGTACTTC; j_gene: TRBJ2-5; abundance: many; d_gene: TRBD2; v_gene: TRBV3-1
CDR3aa: CASNLLAGGPRETQYF; CDR3nt: TGTGCCAGCAACCTCCTAGCGGGGGGGCCCCGGGAGACCCAGTACTTC; j_gene: TRBJ2-5; abundance: many; d_gene: TRBD2; v_gene: TRBV7-2
CDR3aa: CASSSGGVWTGELFF; CDR3nt: TGTGCCAGCAGCTCAGGGGGGGTCTGGACCGGGGAGCTGTTTTTT; j_gene: TRBJ2-2; abundance: many; d_gene: NA; v_gene: TRBV7-2
CDR3aa: CSSSSGQGAQHF; CDR3nt: TGTTCCAGCAGTTCCGGACAGGGGGCCCAGCATTTT; j_gene: TRBJ1-5; abundance: NA; d_gene: TRBD1; v_gene: TRBV6-1
CDR3aa: CASSQWGGGQETQYF; CDR3nt: TGTGCCAGCAGCCAATGGGGGGGAGGCCAAGAGACCCAGTACTTC; j_gene: TRBJ2-5; abundance: many; d_gene: TRBD2; v_gene: TRBV7-3
CDR3aa: CASSPPSGHTEAFF; CDR3nt: TGTGCCAGCTCACCTCCCTCGGGTCACACTGAAGCTTTCTTT; j_gene: TRBJ1-1; abundance: many; d_gene: NA; v_gene: TRBV18
CDR3aa: CASRTTLNTGELFF; CDR3nt: TGTGCCAGCAGGACCACATTGAACACCGGGGAGCTGTTTTTT; j_gene: TRBJ2-2; abundance: many; d_gene: NA; v_gene: TRBV2
CDR3aa: CASSPLGPGGNQPQHF; CDR3nt: TGTGCCAGCTCACCACTTGGACCTGGGGGCAATCAGCCCCAGCATTTT; j_gene: TRBJ1-5; abundance: NA; d_gene: NA; v_gene: TRBV18
CDR3aa: CASSPDAGAGTGELFF; CDR3nt: TGCGCCAGCAGCCCCGATGCGGGGGCCGGGACCGGGGAGCTGTTTTTT; j_gene: TRBJ2-2; abundance: many; d_gene: NA; v_gene: TRBV5-1
CDR3aa: CSARQGYEQYF; CDR3nt: TGCAGTGCTAGACAGGGCTACGAGCAGTACTTC; j_gene: TRBJ2-7; abundance: many; d_gene: NA; v_gene: TRBV20-1
CDR3aa: CSARTLNQPQHF; CDR3nt: TGCAGTGCCAGGACCCTTAATCAGCCCCAGCATTTT; j_gene: TRBJ1-5; abundance: NA; d_gene: NA; v_gene: TRBV20-1
CDR3aa: CASSSTIDSAGELFF; CDR3nt: TGTGCCAGCAGCTCTACTATAGACAGCGCCGGGGAGCTGTTTTTT; j_gene: TRBJ2-2; abundance: many; d_gene: NA; v_gene: TRBV7-9
CDR3aa: CATTQGPAGAFEQFF; CDR3nt: TGTGCCACCACCCAGGGACCAGCGGGAGCTTTTGAGCAGTTCTTC; j_gene: TRBJ2-1; abundance: NA; d_gene: TRBD2; v_gene: TRBV3-1
CDR3aa: CAMSHGTGGDTQYF; CDR3nt: TGTGCCATGAGCCACGGGACAGGGGGCGATACGCAGTATTTT; j_gene: TRBJ2-3; abundance: NA; d_gene: TRBD1; v_gene: TRBV4-2
CDR3aa: CASSPHTGGAYNEQFF; CDR3nt: TGTGCCAGCAGTCCCCACACAGGGGGCGCCTACAATGAGCAGTTCTTC; j_gene: TRBJ2-1; abundance: many; d_gene: TRBD1; v_gene: TRBV28
CDR3aa: CASSSGLVRDEQFF; CDR3nt: TGTGCCAGCAGCTCCGGACTAGTTCGCGATGAGCAGTTCTTC; j_gene: TRBJ2-1; abundance: few; d_gene: TRBD2; v_gene: TRBV28
CDR3aa: CASSMGSGSFYEQYF; CDR3nt: TGTGCCAGTAGTATGGGTAGCGGGAGTTTTTACGAGCAGTACTTC; j_gene: TRBJ2-7; abundance: many; d_gene: TRBD2; v_gene: TRBV19
CDR3aa: CSVGSQGRGYTF; CDR3nt: TGCAGCGTTGGATCTCAGGGGCGAGGCTACACCTTC; j_gene: TRBJ1-2; abundance: many; d_gene: NA; v_gene: TRBV29-1
CDR3aa: CASSRLSGAPEQYF; CDR3nt: TGTGCCAGCAGCCGTCTAAGCGGAGCCCCCGAGCAGTACTTC; j_gene: TRBJ2-7; abundance: many; d_gene: NA; v_gene: TRBV7-9
CDR3aa: CASSLAMDRVTEAFF; CDR3nt: TGTGCCAGCAGCTTAGCGATGGACAGGGTTACTGAAGCTTTCTTT; j_gene: TRBJ1-1; abundance: many; d_gene: TRBD1; v_gene: TRBV7-2
CDR3aa: CASSVTGENNQPQHF; CDR3nt: TGCGCCAGCAGCGTAACAGGGGAGAACAATCAGCCCCAGCATTTT; j_gene: TRBJ1-5; abundance: many; d_gene: TRBD1; v_gene: TRBV5-1
CDR3aa: CASSLTSGNTYEQYF; CDR3nt: TGTGCCAGCAGTTTAACGTCAGGAAATACCTACGAGCAGTACTTC; j_gene: TRBJ2-7; abundance: many; d_gene: NA; v_gene: TRBV27
CDR3aa: CASSPGTGADTQYF; CDR3nt: TGTGCCAGCTCACCCGGGACAGGAGCAGATACGCAGTATTTT; j_gene: TRBJ2-3; abundance: many; d_gene: TRBD1; v_gene: TRBV18
CDR3aa: CSAEGLRRNEQFF; CDR3nt: TGCAGCGCCGAGGGACTTCGGAGGAATGAGCAGTTCTTC; j_gene: TRBJ2-1; abundance: many; d_gene: NA; v_gene: TRBV29-1
CDR3aa: CAISESSGSRLSTSTDTQYF; CDR3nt: TGTGCCATCAGTGAGTCGTCCGGGAGTAGGCTTTCTACTAGCACAGATACGCAGTATTTT; j_gene: TRBJ2-3; abundance: many; d_gene: NA; v_gene: TRBV10-3
CDR3aa: CASSLGVPHGYTF; CDR3nt: TGTGCCAGCAGCTTAGGTGTGCCCCATGGCTACACCTTC; j_gene: TRBJ1-2; abundance: once; d_gene: NA; v_gene: TRBV7-9
CDR3aa: CASSLAPGLNEKLFF; CDR3nt: TGCGCCAGCAGCTTGGCCCCGGGTCTCAATGAAAAACTGTTTTTT; j_gene: TRBJ1-4; abundance: NA; d_gene: NA; v_gene: TRBV5-1
CDR3aa: CASSLAPGKTYTDTQYF; CDR3nt: TGTGCCAGCAGCTTAGCGCCCGGGAAGACTTACACAGATACGCAGTATTTT; j_gene: TRBJ2-3; abundance: many; d_gene: NA; v_gene: TRBV7-6
CDR3aa: CASSFGQGLYNSPLHF; CDR3nt: TGTGCCAGCAGCTTTGGACAGGGACTTTATAATTCACCCCTCCACTTT; j_gene: TRBJ1-6; abundance: many; d_gene: TRBD1; v_gene: TRBV11-2
CDR3aa: CASSRAIYNEQFF; CDR3nt: TGTGCCAGCAGCCGCGCGATCTACAATGAGCAGTTCTTC; j_gene: TRBJ2-1; abundance: many; d_gene: NA; v_gene: TRBV7-2
CDR3aa: CASSFSASWKRETQYF; CDR3nt: TGTGCCAGCAGTTTCTCAGCCTCCTGGAAACGGGAGACCCAGTACTTC; j_gene: TRBJ2-5; abundance: many; d_gene: NA; v_gene: TRBV12-3/TRBV12-4